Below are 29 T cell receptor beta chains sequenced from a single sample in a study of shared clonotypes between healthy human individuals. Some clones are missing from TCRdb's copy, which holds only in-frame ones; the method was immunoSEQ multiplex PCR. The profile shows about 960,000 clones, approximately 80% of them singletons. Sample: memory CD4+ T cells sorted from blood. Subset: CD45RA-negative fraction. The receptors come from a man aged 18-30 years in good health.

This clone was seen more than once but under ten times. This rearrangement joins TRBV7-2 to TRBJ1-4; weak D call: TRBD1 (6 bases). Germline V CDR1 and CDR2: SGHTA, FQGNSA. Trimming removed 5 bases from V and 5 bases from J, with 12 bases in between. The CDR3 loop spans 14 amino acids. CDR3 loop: CASSLGGGNEKLFF. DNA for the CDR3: TGTGCCAGCAGCCTCGGGGGCGGCAATGAAAAACTGTTTTTT.

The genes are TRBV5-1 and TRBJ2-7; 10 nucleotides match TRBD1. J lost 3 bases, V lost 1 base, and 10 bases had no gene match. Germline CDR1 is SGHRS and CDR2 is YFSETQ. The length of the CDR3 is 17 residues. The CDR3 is CASSLTGQGSSYYEQYF. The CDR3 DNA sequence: TGCGCCAGCAGCTTGACGGGACAGGGGAGCTCCTACTACGAGCAGTACTTC.

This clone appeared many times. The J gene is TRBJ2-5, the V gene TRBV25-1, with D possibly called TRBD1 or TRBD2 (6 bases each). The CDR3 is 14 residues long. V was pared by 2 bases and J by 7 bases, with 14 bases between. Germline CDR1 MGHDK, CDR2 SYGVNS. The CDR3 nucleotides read TGTGCCAGCAGTGAACTAGGGGGGACGGGGACCCAGTACTTC. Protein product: CASSELGGTGTQYF.

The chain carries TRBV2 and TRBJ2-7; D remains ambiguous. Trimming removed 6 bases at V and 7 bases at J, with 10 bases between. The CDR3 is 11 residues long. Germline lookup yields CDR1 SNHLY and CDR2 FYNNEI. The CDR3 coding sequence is TGTGCCAGCAGAGATACCGGAGAGCAGTACTTC. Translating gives CASRDTGEQYF.

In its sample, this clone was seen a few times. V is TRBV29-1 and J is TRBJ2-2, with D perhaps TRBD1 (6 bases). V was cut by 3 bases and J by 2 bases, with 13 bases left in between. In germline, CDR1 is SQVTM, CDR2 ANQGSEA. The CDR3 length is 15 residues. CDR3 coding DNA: TGCAGCGTTGATCTGGGGGCTGGCAACACCGGGGAGCTGTTTTTT. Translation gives CSVDLGAGNTGELFF.

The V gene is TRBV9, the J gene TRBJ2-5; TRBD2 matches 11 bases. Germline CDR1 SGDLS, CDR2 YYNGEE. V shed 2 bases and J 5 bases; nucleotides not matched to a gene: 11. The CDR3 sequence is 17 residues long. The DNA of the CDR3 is TGTGCCAGCAGCGTCACTAGCGGGGGCCTTGGGAGTGAGACCCAGTACTTC. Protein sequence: CASSVTSGGLGSETQYF.

CDR3 in DNA: TGTGCCAGCAGAGATAGCGGGGGGGCCAAAAACATTCAGTACTTC. Amino acids: CASRDSGGAKNIQYF. This chain links TRBV19 with TRBJ2-4; 10 nucleotides match TRBD2. The CDR3 loop spans 15 amino acids. The V gene end was trimmed by 9 bases and the J gene end by 1 base; junction bases not matched to a gene: 6. Germline loops: CDR1 LNHDA, CDR2 SQIVND (reference sequence). The full variable domain, rest sourced from reference TRBV19 and TRBJ2-4, is DGGITQSPKYLFRKEGQNVTLSCEQNLNHDAMYWYRQDPGQGLRLIYYSQIVNDFQKGDIAEGYSVSREKKESFPLTVTSAQKNPTAFYLCASRDSGGAKNIQYFGAGTRLSVL.

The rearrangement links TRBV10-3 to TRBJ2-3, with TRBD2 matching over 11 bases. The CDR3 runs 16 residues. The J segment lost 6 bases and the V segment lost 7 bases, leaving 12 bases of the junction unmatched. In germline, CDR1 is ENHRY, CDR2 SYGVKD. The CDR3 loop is CAITDNLAGGFDTQYF. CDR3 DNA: TGTGCCATCACCGATAATCTAGCGGGAGGCTTTGATACGCAGTATTTT.

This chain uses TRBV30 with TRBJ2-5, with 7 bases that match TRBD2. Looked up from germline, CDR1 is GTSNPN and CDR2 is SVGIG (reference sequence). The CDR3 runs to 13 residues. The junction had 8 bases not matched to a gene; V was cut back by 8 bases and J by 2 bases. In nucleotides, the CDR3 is TGTGCCGAAGGCGGGGGACGTCAAGAGACCCAGTACTTC. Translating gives CAEGGGRQETQYF.

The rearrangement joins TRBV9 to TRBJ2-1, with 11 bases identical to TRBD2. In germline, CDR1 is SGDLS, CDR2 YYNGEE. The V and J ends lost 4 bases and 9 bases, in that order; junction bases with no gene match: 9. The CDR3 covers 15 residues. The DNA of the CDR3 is TGTGCCAGCAGCTTAATAGCGGGAGGGCCGAGTGAGCAGTTCTTC. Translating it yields CASSLIAGGPSEQFF.

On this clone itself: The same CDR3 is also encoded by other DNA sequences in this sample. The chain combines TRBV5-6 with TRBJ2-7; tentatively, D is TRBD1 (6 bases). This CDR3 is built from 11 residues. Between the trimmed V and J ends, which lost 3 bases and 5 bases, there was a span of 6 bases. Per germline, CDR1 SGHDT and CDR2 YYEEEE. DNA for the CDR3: TGTGCCAGCAGCTACAGGGACGAGCAGTACTTC. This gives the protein CASSYRDEQYF.

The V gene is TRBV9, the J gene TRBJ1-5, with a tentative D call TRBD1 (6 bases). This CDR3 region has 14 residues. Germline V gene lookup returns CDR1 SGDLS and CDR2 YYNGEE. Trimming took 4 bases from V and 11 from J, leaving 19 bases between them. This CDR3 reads CASSPWDKPGTQHF. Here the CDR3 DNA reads TGTGCCAGCAGCCCTTGGGACAAACCTGGGACCCAGCATTTT.

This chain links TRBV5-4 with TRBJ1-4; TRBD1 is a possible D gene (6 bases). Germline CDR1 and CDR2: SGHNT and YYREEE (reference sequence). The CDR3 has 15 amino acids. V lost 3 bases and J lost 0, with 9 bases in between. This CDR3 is CASSSRQATNEKLFF. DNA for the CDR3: TGTGCCAGCAGCTCGAGACAGGCAACTAATGAAAAACTGTTTTTT. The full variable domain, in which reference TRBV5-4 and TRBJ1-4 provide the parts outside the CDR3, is ETGVTQSPTHLIKTRGQQVTLRCSSQSGHNTVSWYQQALGQGPQFIFQYYREEENGRGNFPPRFSGLQFPNYSSELNVNALELDDSALYLCASSSRQATNEKLFFGSGTQLSVL.

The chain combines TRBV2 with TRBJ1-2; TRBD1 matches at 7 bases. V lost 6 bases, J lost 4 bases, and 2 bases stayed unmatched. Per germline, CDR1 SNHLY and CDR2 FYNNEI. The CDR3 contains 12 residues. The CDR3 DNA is TGTGCCAGCAGGGACAGGTCCTATGGCTACACCTTC. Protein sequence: CASRDRSYGYTF.

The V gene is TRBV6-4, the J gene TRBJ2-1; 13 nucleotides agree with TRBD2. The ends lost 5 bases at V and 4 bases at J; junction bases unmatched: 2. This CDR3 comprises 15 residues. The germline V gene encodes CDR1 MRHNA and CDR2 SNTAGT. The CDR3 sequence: CASSILAGGYNEQFF. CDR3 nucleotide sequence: TGTGCCAGCAGTATACTAGCGGGGGGGTACAATGAGCAGTTCTTC.

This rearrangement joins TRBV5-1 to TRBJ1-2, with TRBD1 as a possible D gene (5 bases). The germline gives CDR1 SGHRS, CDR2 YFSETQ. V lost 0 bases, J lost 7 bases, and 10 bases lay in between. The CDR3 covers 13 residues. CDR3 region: CASSLEGERGYTF. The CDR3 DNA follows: TGCGCCAGCAGCTTGGAAGGGGAGCGTGGCTACACCTTC. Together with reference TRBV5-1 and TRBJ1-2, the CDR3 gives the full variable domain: KAGVTQTPRYLIKTRGQQVTLSCSPISGHRSVSWYQQTPGQGLQFLFEYFSETQRNKGNFPGRFSGRQFSNSRSEMNVSTLELGDSALYLCASSLEGERGYTFGSGTRLTVV.

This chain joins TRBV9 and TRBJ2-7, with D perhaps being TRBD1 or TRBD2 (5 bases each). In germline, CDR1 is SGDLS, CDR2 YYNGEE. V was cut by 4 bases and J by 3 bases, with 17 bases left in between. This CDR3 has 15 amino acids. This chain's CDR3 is CASSPQRGTSYEQYF. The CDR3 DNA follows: TGTGCCAGCAGCCCGCAAAGAGGGACCAGCTACGAGCAGTACTTC.

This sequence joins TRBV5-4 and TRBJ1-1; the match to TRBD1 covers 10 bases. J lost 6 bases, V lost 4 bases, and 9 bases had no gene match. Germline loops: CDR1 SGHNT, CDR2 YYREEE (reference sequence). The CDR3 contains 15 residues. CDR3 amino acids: CASSLRDRGSPEAFF. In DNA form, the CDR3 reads TGTGCCAGCAGCCTCCGGGACAGGGGTAGTCCTGAAGCTTTCTTT.

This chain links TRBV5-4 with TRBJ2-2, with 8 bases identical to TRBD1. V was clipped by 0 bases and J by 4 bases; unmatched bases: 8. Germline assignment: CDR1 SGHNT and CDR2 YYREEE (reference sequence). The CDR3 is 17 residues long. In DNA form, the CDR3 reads TGTGCCAGCAGCTTGGGTGGACAGGGAACGGGCACCGGGGAGCTGTTTTTT. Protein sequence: CASSLGGQGTGTGELFF.

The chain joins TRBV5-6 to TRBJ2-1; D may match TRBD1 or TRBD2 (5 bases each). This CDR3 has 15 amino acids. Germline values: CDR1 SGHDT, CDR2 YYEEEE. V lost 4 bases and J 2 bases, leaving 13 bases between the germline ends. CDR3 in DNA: TGTGCCAGCAGCCCCGGGACGGTTCCCTACAATGAGCAGTTCTTC. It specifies CASSPGTVPYNEQFF.

The CDR3 sequence is CASSKLAGGTDTQYF. In nucleotides, the CDR3 is TGTGCCAGTAGTAAGCTAGCGGGGGGCACAGATACGCAGTATTTT. The chain joins TRBV19 to TRBJ2-3; 10 bases are shared with TRBD2. There are 15 residues in the CDR3. Per germline, CDR1 LNHDA and CDR2 SQIVND (reference sequence). Germline trimming cut 4 bases from V and 1 base from J; bases unmatched to any gene: 2. Filled out from reference TRBV19 and TRBJ2-3, the complete variable domain reads DGGITQSPKYLFRKEGQNVTLSCEQNLNHDAMYWYRQDPGQGLRLIYYSQIVNDFQKGDIAEGYSVSREKKESFPLTVTSAQKNPTAFYLCASSKLAGGTDTQYFGPGTRLTVL.

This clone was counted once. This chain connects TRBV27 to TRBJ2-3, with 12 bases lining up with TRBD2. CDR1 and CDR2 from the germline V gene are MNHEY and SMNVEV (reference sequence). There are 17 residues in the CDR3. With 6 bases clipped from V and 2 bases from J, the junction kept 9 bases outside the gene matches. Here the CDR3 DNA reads TGTGCCAGCAGACGAGAACTAGCGGGGGGTTTCACAGATACGCAGTATTTT. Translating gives CASRRELAGGFTDTQYF.

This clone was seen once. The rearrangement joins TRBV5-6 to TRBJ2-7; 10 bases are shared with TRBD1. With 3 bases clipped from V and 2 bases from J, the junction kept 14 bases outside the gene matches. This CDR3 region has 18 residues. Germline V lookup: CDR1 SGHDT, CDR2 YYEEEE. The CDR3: CASSYGGQGKKWAYEQYF. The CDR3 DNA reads TGTGCCAGCAGCTACGGGGGACAGGGGAAGAAGTGGGCCTACGAGCAGTACTTC.

In DNA, the CDR3 is TGCGCCAGCAGCCCCCGGGGAGGGTGGGCCCCCGGGGAGCTGTTTTTT. Its protein is CASSPRGGWAPGELFF. The chain carries TRBV23-1 and TRBJ2-2, with 7 bases that match TRBD2. TRBV23-1 falls under the ORF class, with uncertain function. The CDR3 has 16 amino acids. V lost 6 bases and J lost 6; bases outside the gene matches: 13.

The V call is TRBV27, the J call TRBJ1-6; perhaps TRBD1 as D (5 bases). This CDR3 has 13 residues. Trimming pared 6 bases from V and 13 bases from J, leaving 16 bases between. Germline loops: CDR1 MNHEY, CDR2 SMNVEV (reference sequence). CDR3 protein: CASSAWVGHPLHF. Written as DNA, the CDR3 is TGTGCCAGCAGCGCGTGGGTGGGGCACCCCCTCCACTTT.

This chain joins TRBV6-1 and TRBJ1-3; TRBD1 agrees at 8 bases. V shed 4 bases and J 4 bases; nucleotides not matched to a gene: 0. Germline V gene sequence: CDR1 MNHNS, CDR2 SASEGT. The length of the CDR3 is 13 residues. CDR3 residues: CASSGQGGNTIYF. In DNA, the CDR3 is TGTGCCAGCAGTGGACAGGGGGGAAACACCATATATTTT.

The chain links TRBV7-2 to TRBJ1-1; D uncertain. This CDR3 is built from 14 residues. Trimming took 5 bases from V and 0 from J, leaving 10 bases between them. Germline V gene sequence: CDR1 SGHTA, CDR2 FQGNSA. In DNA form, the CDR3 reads TGTGCCAGCAGCCAACAGAATATGAACACTGAAGCTTTCTTT. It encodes CASSQQNMNTEAFF.

CDR3 residues: CASRMGQLNGAQHF. CDR3 coding DNA: TGTGCCAGCCGAATGGGACAGTTGAACGGGGCCCAGCATTTT. The J gene is TRBJ1-5, the V gene TRBV6-1; 7 positions agree with TRBD1. CDR1 and CDR2 from the germline V gene are MNHNS and SASEGT. CDR3 size: 14 residues. The junction had 15 bases not matched to a gene; V was cut back by 8 bases and J by 11 bases.

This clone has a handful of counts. CDR3: CASSQVPGPGASYEQYF. The CDR3 DNA reads as TGCGCCAGCAGCCAAGTGCCGGGACCGGGAGCCTCCTACGAGCAGTACTTC. The chain couples TRBV4-1 to TRBJ2-7; tentative D call: TRBD2 (6 bases). Germline loops: CDR1 MGHRA, CDR2 YSYEKL. The CDR3 is made up of 17 amino acids. V was pared by 1 base and J by 0 bases, with 16 bases between.